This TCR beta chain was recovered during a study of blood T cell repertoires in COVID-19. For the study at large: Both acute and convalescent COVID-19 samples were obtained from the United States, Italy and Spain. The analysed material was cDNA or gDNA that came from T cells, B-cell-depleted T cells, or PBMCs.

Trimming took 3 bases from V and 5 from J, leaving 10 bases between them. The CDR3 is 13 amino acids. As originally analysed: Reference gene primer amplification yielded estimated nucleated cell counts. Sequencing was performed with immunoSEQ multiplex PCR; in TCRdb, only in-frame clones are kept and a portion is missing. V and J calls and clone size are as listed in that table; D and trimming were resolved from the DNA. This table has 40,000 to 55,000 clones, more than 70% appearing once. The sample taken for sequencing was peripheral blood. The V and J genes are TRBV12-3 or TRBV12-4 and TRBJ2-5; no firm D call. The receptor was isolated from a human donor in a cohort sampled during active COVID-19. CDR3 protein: CASSLSGTETQYF. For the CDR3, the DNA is TGTGCCAGCAGTTTGTCAGGCACCGAGACCCAGTACTTC.